Presented here are 32 T cell receptor beta chains from one specimen sequenced in a study of graft-versus-host responses after intestinal transplantation. Measured with immunoSEQ multiplex PCR; TCRdb has only the in-frame clones, and not every one. The sample has 100,000 or so clones, over 80% seen once; the top ten hold around 1.1%. No antigen has been assigned to these receptors. This specimen was unstimulated CD8+ T cells sorted from spleen or lymph node cells, taken before transplant. These receptors were taken from a human donor who was the organ donor for an intestinal transplant.

The CDR3 DNA reads TGTGCCAGTAGTGCGGGGGAATTCTACGAGCAGTACTTC. Its protein product is CASSAGEFYEQYF. The chain couples TRBV19 to TRBJ2-5, with TRBD2 identical over 7 bases. The J call is doubtful: the DNA matches TRBJ2-7 better. CDR3 length: 13 residues. The germline CDR1 and CDR2 sequences are LNHDA and SQIVND (reference sequence).

The chain links TRBV28 to TRBJ1-4, with D possibly being TRBD1 (5 bases). V lost 5 bases and J 8 bases, leaving 18 bases between the germline ends. The length of the CDR3 is 15 residues. The germline V gene encodes CDR1 MDHEN and CDR2 SYDVKM. The CDR3 sequence: CASSPQQESLEKLFF. CDR3 sequence (DNA): TGTGCCAGCAGTCCTCAACAGGAGTCGCTGGAAAAACTGTTTTTT.

The chain couples TRBV29-1 to TRBJ2-7, with 12 bases aligning to TRBD1. The CDR3 is made up of 15 amino acids. Trimming took 7 bases from V and 6 from J; bases not matched to a gene: 13. CDR1 is SQVTM and CDR2 is ANQGSEA in the germline V gene. The CDR3 sequence is CSAFGRGTGGGEQYF. The CDR3 DNA is TGCAGCGCCTTCGGGCGGGGGACAGGGGGCGGCGAGCAGTACTTC.

The V and J genes are TRBV11-2 and TRBJ1-2; D unresolved. Germline loops: CDR1 SGHAT, CDR2 FQNNGV. V dropped 4 bases and J dropped 8 bases, with 14 bases sitting between them. The CDR3 loop spans 13 amino acids. The CDR3 nucleotides read TGTGCCAGCAGCTGTAGGAGGCTGGACGGCTACACCTTC. Its translation is CASSCRRLDGYTF. Using reference TRBV11-2 and TRBJ1-2 for the parts outside the CDR3, the full variable domain is EAGVAQSPRYKIIEKRQSVAFWCNPISGHATLYWYQQILGQGPKLLIQFQNNGVVDDSQLPKDRFSAERLKGVDSTLKIQPAKLEDSAVYLCASSCRRLDGYTFGSGTRLTVV.

The genes are TRBV19 and TRBJ2-7; 8 positions agree with TRBD1. This CDR3 is 14 amino acids long. CDR1 LNHDA and CDR2 SQIVND come from the germline V gene (reference sequence). Trimming took 6 bases from V and 4 from J; bases not matched to a gene: 8. The CDR3 reads CASSHGQGAYEQYF. The CDR3 DNA reads TGTGCCAGTAGCCACGGACAGGGCGCGTACGAGCAGTACTTC.

The chain is built from TRBV27 and TRBJ1-2; D not certain. CDR1 is MNHEY, CDR2 SMNVEV, per germline (reference sequence). V was shortened by 6 bases and J by 4 bases, with 21 bases between the two germline ends. The CDR3 consists of 16 residues. The CDR3 region has the DNA TGTGCCAGCAGCCCTAATACGACACCTACTTCCTATGGCTACACCTTC. This gives the protein CASSPNTTPTSYGYTF.

The chain recombines TRBV19 with TRBJ2-7, with 9 nucleotides matching TRBD1. V lost 5 bases to trimming and J lost 5 bases; unmatched junction nucleotides: 7. The CDR3 runs 14 residues. From germline, CDR1 is LNHDA and CDR2 SQIVND (reference sequence). This CDR3 is CASSSGQGYDEQYF. CDR3 DNA sequence: TGTGCCAGTAGTTCCGGACAGGGGTACGACGAGCAGTACTTC.

CDR3 protein: CATSGERAGEQFF. The DNA for the CDR3 is TGTGCCACCAGCGGTGAGAGGGCGGGTGAGCAGTTCTTC. The genes are TRBV15 and TRBJ2-1; weak D call: TRBD2 (5 bases). CDR3 length equals 13 residues. From germline, CDR1 is LNHNV and CDR2 YYDKDF (reference sequence). The V end was cut by 5 bases, the J end by 9 bases, with 14 bases between.

With respect to this clone: Mismatch with germline at one junction end may stem from a read error. The CDR3 region is CAGRVGLRTEAFF. As DNA, the CDR3 is TGTGCCGGCAGAGTCGGTCTGAGGACTGAAGCTTTCTTT. This chain links TRBV6-5 with TRBJ1-1; D not resolved. The CDR3 totals 13 residues. Germline-derived CDR1 and CDR2 are MNHEY and SVGAGI.

The chain joins TRBV7-9 to TRBJ1-2; D is unclear. Germline loops: CDR1 SEHNR, CDR2 FQNEAQ (reference sequence). Trimming removed 3 bases at V and 0 bases at J, with 17 bases between. This CDR3 contains 17 residues. CDR3 in amino acids: CASSFSTVGEANYGYTF. The CDR3 coding sequence is TGTGCCAGCAGCTTTTCGACCGTGGGTGAGGCTAACTATGGCTACACCTTC. Full variable domain (rest looked up from reference TRBV7-9 and TRBJ1-2): DTGVSQNPRHKITKRGQNVTFRCDPISEHNRLYWYRQTLGQGPEFLTYFQNEAQLEKSRLLSDRFSAERPKGSFSTLEIQRTEQGDSAMYLCASSFSTVGEANYGYTFGSGTRLTVV.

The rearrangement links TRBV28 to TRBJ2-1; TRBD2 might be the D (5 bases). V was clipped by 6 bases and J by 4 bases, with 10 bases between them. From germline, CDR1 is MDHEN and CDR2 SYDVKM. The CDR3 contains 13 residues. CDR3 bases: TGTGCCAGCAGCCCCGGGATTTACAATGAGCAGTTCTTC. Translation gives CASSPGIYNEQFF.

This chain joins TRBV2 and TRBJ2-7; 9 nucleotides match TRBD1. The CDR3 has 14 amino acids. The V and J ends lost 7 bases and 6 bases, in that order; junction bases with no gene match: 10. Germline V gene lookup returns CDR1 SNHLY and CDR2 FYNNEI. The CDR3 DNA is TGTGCCAGCACTATGGGACAGGGTACCAGCGAGCAGTACTTC. This gives the protein CASTMGQGTSEQYF.

The gene calls are TRBV28 and TRBJ2-6; 9 nucleotides align to TRBD1. J gave up 0 bases and V 6 bases, and 9 bases lay outside the gene matches. The CDR3 has 18 amino acids. The germline CDR1 and CDR2 sequences are MDHEN and SYDVKM. CDR3 coding DNA: TGTGCCAGCAGAGGGGACAGGGACCCTGTCTCTGGGGCCAACGTCCTGACTTTC. The encoded protein is CASRGDRDPVSGANVLTF.

V is TRBV7-9 and J is TRBJ2-2; D ambiguous. The CDR3 loop spans 14 amino acids. The V gene's germline CDR1 is SEHNR and CDR2 FQNEAQ (reference sequence). Trimming left V 5 bases short and J 5 bases short, with 12 bases between. The CDR3 region is CASSPGGPTGELFF. The CDR3 coding sequence is TGTGCCAGCAGCCCTGGTGGGCCAACCGGGGAGCTGTTTTTT.

The rearrangement links TRBV5-1 to TRBJ2-7; a weak D match, TRBD1 (6 bases). Germline V CDR1 and CDR2: SGHRS, YFSETQ. V was shortened by 1 base and J by 2 bases, with 19 bases between the two germline ends. The CDR3 sequence is 17 residues long. The chain's CDR3 is CASSLWLIDRNPYEQYF. The CDR3 nucleotides read TGCGCCAGCAGCTTGTGGCTAATAGACAGGAACCCCTACGAGCAGTACTTC.

This rearrangement joins TRBV5-4 to TRBJ2-1; 11 nucleotides match TRBD2. The junction had 9 bases not matched to a gene; V was cut back by 4 bases and J by 0 bases. The CDR3 has 18 residues. In germline, CDR1 is SGHNT, CDR2 YYREEE (reference sequence). The CDR3 loop is CASSLLAGAASSYNEQFF. In DNA form, the CDR3 reads TGTGCCAGCAGCCTACTAGCGGGAGCGGCCAGCTCCTACAATGAGCAGTTCTTC.

In its sample, this clone was seen once. The chain joins TRBV5-4 to TRBJ2-5; TRBD1 aligns across 10 bases. Germline lookup yields CDR1 SGHNT and CDR2 YYREEE (reference sequence). V gave up 4 bases and J gave up 5 bases; unmatched junction bases: 5. The length of the CDR3 is 14 residues. The CDR3 protein is CASSLTGGRETQYF. The CDR3 nucleotides are TGTGCCAGCAGCCTGACAGGGGGCAGGGAGACCCAGTACTTC.

The chain recombines TRBV27 with TRBJ2-2; 10 nucleotides align to TRBD2. The CDR3 extends over 17 amino acids. The junction had 10 bases not matched to a gene; V was cut back by 4 bases and J by 5 bases. Germline CDR1 and CDR2: MNHEY and SMNVEV (reference sequence). The CDR3 nucleotides are TGTGCCAGCAGTTCCTTACGACTAGCGGGCCCAACCGGGGAGCTGTTTTTT. Translation: CASSSLRLAGPTGELFF.

V gene TRBV11-2 combines with J gene TRBJ2-3; D is possibly TRBD2 (5 bases). The CDR3 consists of 14 residues. From germline, CDR1 is SGHAT and CDR2 FQNNGV. Trimming took off 1 base at V and 0 bases at J, with 5 bases between the two ends. The CDR3: CASSLAGSTDTQYF. The DNA for the CDR3 is TGTGCCAGCAGCTTAGCGGGGAGCACAGATACGCAGTATTTT. Complete variable domain (other parts from reference TRBV11-2 and TRBJ2-3): EAGVAQSPRYKIIEKRQSVAFWCNPISGHATLYWYQQILGQGPKLLIQFQNNGVVDDSQLPKDRFSAERLKGVDSTLKIQPAKLEDSAVYLCASSLAGSTDTQYFGPGTRLTVL.

The rearrangement links TRBV4-1 to TRBJ1-2, with 10 bases identical to TRBD1. Germline V gives CDR1 MGHRA, CDR2 YSYEKL. CDR3 length equals 13 residues. Losses at the gene ends were 3 bases for V and 6 bases for J; bases not matched to a gene: 1. The CDR3 sequence is CASSQGQGNGYTF. The DNA for the CDR3 is TGCGCCAGCAGCCAGGGACAGGGGAATGGCTACACCTTC.

The chain is built from TRBV7-8 and TRBJ2-3, with 8 bases lining up with TRBD1. V gave up 5 bases and J gave up 2 bases; unmatched junction bases: 12. CDR1 is SGHVS, CDR2 FQNEAQ, per germline. The CDR3 is 17 residues long. CDR3 DNA: TGTGCCAGCAGCCGTAGGGTGGGGGACAGGTCCACAGATACGCAGTATTTT. This translates into CASSRRVGDRSTDTQYF.

The V and J genes are TRBV6-4 and TRBJ2-2, with D possibly matching TRBD1 (5 bases). The CDR3 loop spans 15 amino acids. Between the trimmed V and J ends, which lost 0 bases and 4 bases, there was a span of 9 bases. Germline values: CDR1 MRHNA, CDR2 SNTAGT. The DNA for the CDR3 is TGTGCCAGCAGTGACTCGGCCAGGGTCACCGGGGAGCTGTTTTTT. Residues: CASSDSARVTGELFF.

The V gene is TRBV9, the J gene TRBJ1-5; D uncertain. Deletions cut 0 bases from V and 10 bases from J, with 14 bases between. The CDR3 contains 14 residues. The germline CDR1 and CDR2 sequences are SGDLS and YYNGEE. CDR3 residues: CASSVGSTLGPQHF. The CDR3, as DNA: TGTGCCAGCAGCGTAGGTAGCACTTTAGGACCCCAGCATTTT. The full variable domain, with the rest looked up from reference TRBV9 and TRBJ1-5, is DSGVTQTPKHLITATGQRVTLRCSPRSGDLSVYWYQQSLDQGLQFLIQYYNGEERAKGNILERFSAQQFPDLHSELNLSSLELGDSALYFCASSVGSTLGPQHFGDGTRLSIL.

V and J are TRBV27 and TRBJ2-5; 7 bases match TRBD1. The J call may be in error: the DNA end matches TRBJ2-7 better. CDR1 MNHEY and CDR2 SMNVEV come from the germline V gene (reference sequence). The CDR3 is 12 amino acids. The CDR3 sequence: CASRDRVREQYF. The DNA of the CDR3 is TGTGCCAGCAGAGACAGGGTTCGCGAGCAGTACTTC.

The rearrangement links TRBV11-3 to TRBJ1-2, with a weak D call TRBD1 (6 bases). Per germline, CDR1 SGHNT and CDR2 YENEEA. V lost 2 bases, J lost 4 bases, and 14 bases lay in between. This CDR3 is 15 amino acids long. The CDR3 here is CASSLKGGGSYGYTF. CDR3 bases: TGTGCCAGCAGCTTAAAGGGAGGGGGTAGCTATGGCTACACCTTC.

The CDR3 loop reads CASSIYRDNEQFF. The DNA of the CDR3 is TGTGCCAGTAGTATCTATCGGGACAATGAGCAGTTCTTC. J is TRBJ2-1 and V is TRBV19, with D uncertain. The CDR3 contains 13 residues. Per the germline V gene, CDR1 is LNHDA and CDR2 is SQIVND (reference sequence). V lost 3 bases and J 5 bases, leaving 8 bases between the germline ends.

The chain combines TRBV27 with TRBJ2-1; 14 bases line up with TRBD2. Germline-derived CDR1 and CDR2 are MNHEY and SMNVEV (reference sequence). The length of the CDR3 is 15 residues. Trimming at V came to 8 bases and at J to 9 bases, leaving 9 bases not matched to a gene. This CDR3 reads CASGWGLAGVSEQFF. In DNA, the CDR3 is TGTGCCAGCGGATGGGGACTAGCGGGAGTATCTGAGCAGTTCTTC.

The chain links TRBV27 to TRBJ2-6, with TRBD1 matching over 11 bases. The V segment lost 5 bases and the J segment 5 bases; nucleotides outside the gene matches: 2. Germline V gene sequence: CDR1 MNHEY, CDR2 SMNVEV (reference sequence). This CDR3 is built from 15 residues. This chain's CDR3 is CASSRTGGRANVLTF. The DNA for the CDR3 is TGTGCCAGCAGTAGGACAGGGGGCAGGGCCAACGTCCTGACTTTC.

As for this clone: Other nucleotide sequences in the sample specify the same CDR3. The rearrangement joins TRBV28 to TRBJ1-1, with a tentative D call TRBD1 (5 bases). Germline CDR1 is MDHEN and CDR2 is SYDVKM. The V end lost 3 bases, the J end lost 1 base, and 6 bases lay between the germline ends. This CDR3 has 13 amino acids. The CDR3 protein is CASSFRGNTEAFF. In DNA, the CDR3 is TGTGCCAGCAGTTTTAGGGGGAACACTGAAGCTTTCTTT.

Comment on this clone: Sequence at one end of the junction differs from germline and may be a read error. The J gene is TRBJ2-1, the V gene TRBV20-1, with D possibly TRBD2 on 5 matching bases. The CDR3 is 10 residues long. CDR1 is DFQATT and CDR2 is SNEGSKA in the germline V gene (reference sequence). CDR3: CSARLGYGIF. CDR3 DNA sequence: TGCAGTGCTAGATTGGGATACGGGATCTTC.

The genes are TRBV4-1 and TRBJ2-3, with a weak D call TRBD2 (6 bases). Germline CDR1 reads MGHRA; CDR2 reads YSYEKL. The CDR3 consists of 16 residues. Trimming took 4 bases from V and 8 from J, leaving 22 bases between them. The CDR3 DNA reads as TGCGCCAGCAGCCCTCCCCCGGGACTTGTTCCCGGTACGCAGTATTTT. This translates into CASSPPPGLVPGTQYF.

This chain connects TRBV5-4 to TRBJ2-1, with D possibly TRBD2 on 6 matching bases. V was cut by 4 bases and J by 4 bases, with 12 bases left in between. The CDR3 sequence is 14 residues long. CDR1 is SGHNT and CDR2 is YYREEE in the germline V gene (reference sequence). This chain's CDR3 is CASSPGREYNEQFF. The DNA of the CDR3 is TGTGCCAGCAGCCCGGGACGGGAGTACAATGAGCAGTTCTTC.